This T cell receptor beta chain comes out of a study of beta chain features in type 1 diabetes. The study's findings and limits: PCR might preferentially amplify shorter templates, equally in patients and controls. Shorter TCRB CDR3s, moderately but significantly so, marked every one of the four CD4+ subsets in Type 1 diabetes patients.

A word on this clone: Its antigen is unknown.

The V and J ends lost 4 bases and 3 bases respectively, with 14 bases between them. The CDR3 runs 14 residues. Germline values: CDR1 SGHRS, CDR2 YFSETQ. Every bit of the isolated RNA underwent reverse transcription, so sequencing read expressed TCRB transcripts. Measured with immunoSEQ multiplex PCR; TCRdb has only the in-frame clones, and not every one. The top ten clones hold approximately 0.039% of a sample with 600,000 or so clones, roughly an eighth of them seen once. The sequenced sample consisted of naive CD4+ T cells from blood. This TCR was sampled from a man aged 18 to 29 with type 1 diabetes. The chain has TRBV5-1 and TRBJ2-7, with D tentatively TRBD1 (6 bases). The DNA for the CDR3 is TGCGCCAGCAGCCCTCCGACAGGCAGCTACGAGCAGTACTTC. This encodes CASSPPTGSYEQYF.